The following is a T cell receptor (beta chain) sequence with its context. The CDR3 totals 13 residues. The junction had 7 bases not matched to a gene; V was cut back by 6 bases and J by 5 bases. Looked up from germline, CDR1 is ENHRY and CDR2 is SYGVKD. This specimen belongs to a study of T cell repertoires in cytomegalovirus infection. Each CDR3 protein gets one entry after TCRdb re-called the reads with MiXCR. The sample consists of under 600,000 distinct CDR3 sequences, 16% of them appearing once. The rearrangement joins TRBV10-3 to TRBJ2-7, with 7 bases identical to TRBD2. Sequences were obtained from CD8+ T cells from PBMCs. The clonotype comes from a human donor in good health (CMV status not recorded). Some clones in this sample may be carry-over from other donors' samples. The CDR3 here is CAIRWGGDHEQYF. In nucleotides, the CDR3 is TGTGCCATCAGATGGGGAGGGGACCACGAGCAGTACTTC.